A single sample is the source of the 28 T cell receptor beta chains below, sequenced in a study of T-cell reconstitution after alpha-beta-depleted transplantation in children. During its preparation, the TCRbeta library received unique molecular identifiers. TCRdb used MiXCR to reprocess the PCR reads, holding one entry per CDR3 protein. The sample comprises 250,000 to 300,000 distinct CDR3 sequences, around 9.6% of which are singletons, and over 9.5% rests with the top ten. Sequencing used PBMCs from the stem cell graft donor, obtained from the stem cell graft. Receptor source: a human donor who donated a stem cell graft to a child with SCID.

Ten or more counts support this clonotype. It is unclear where the CDR3 begins or ends on the DNA, so no DNA is shown, and the CDR3 is as TCRdb lists it. This rearrangement joins TRBV12-3 or TRBV12-4 to TRBJ1-6. Counting both end residues, the CDR3 totals 14 amino acids. This CDR3 is CASSFLAANSPLHF.

This clonotype was counted many times. V usage is TRBV27 and J usage is TRBJ2-3, with D unresolved. The CDR3 covers 13 residues. CDR1 and CDR2 from the germline V gene are MNHEY and SMNVEV (reference sequence). The ends were cut back, 2 bases at V and 0 bases at J, with 3 bases in the middle. The CDR3 nucleotides read TGTGCCAGCAGTTTAGCCAGCACAGATACGCAGTATTTT. Its protein product is CASSLASTDTQYF.

This clonotype was counted a few times. This chain uses TRBV9 with TRBJ2-2; the D gene is possibly TRBD2 (5 bases). This CDR3 is built from 14 residues. Trimming left V 0 bases short and J 6 bases short, with 9 bases between. Germline V gene data show CDR1 as SGDLS and CDR2 as YYNGEE. The CDR3, as DNA: TGTGCCAGCAGCGTAGGAGCGGACCCCGGGGAGCTGTTTTTT. This sequence encodes CASSVGADPGELFF.

This clonotype showed up many times. V gene TRBV5-1 combines with J gene TRBJ1-4; the D is unclear. V lost 0 bases and J 0 bases, leaving 6 bases between the germline ends. The CDR3 has 15 amino acids. Germline CDR1 is SGHRS and CDR2 is YFSETQ. CDR3 amino acids: CASSLGGATNEKLFF. Written as DNA, the CDR3 is TGCGCCAGCAGCTTGGGAGGTGCAACTAATGAAAAACTGTTTTTT.

The gene calls are TRBV11-2 and TRBJ2-3, with TRBD1 matching over 10 bases. This CDR3 has 15 residues. Germline trimming cut 4 bases from V and 1 base from J; bases unmatched to any gene: 2. The germline gives CDR1 SGHAT, CDR2 FQNNGV. In DNA, the CDR3 is TGTGCCAGCAGCTGGACAGGGGGAGGCACAGATACGCAGTATTTT. Amino acids: CASSWTGGGTDTQYF.

This clonotype was counted a few times. CDR3 in DNA: TGCAGTGCTACTGGACAGGCTCAAGAGACCCAGTACTTC. It codes for CSATGQAQETQYF. The genes are TRBV20-1 and TRBJ2-5; the match to TRBD1 covers 7 bases. The trim removed 4 bases at V and 2 bases at J, leaving 4 bases unmatched. Germline V gene lookup returns CDR1 DFQATT and CDR2 SNEGSKA (reference sequence). The CDR3 runs 13 residues.

This clonotype was seen at least ten times. This chain connects TRBV7-8 to TRBJ2-3; possible D gene TRBD1, 6 bases. The ends were cut back, 6 bases at V and 3 bases at J, with 10 bases in the middle. The germline V gene encodes CDR1 SGHVS and CDR2 FQNEAQ. The length of the CDR3 is 13 residues. CDR3 sequence reads: CASSGGRTDTQYF. The CDR3 DNA sequence: TGTGCCAGCAGTGGGGGCCGGACAGATACGCAGTATTTT.

This clonotype turned up a few times. The chain carries TRBV7-2 and TRBJ2-1; TRBD2 matches at 8 bases. The length of the CDR3 is 16 residues. CDR1 SGHTA and CDR2 FQGNSA come from the germline V gene. J lost 3 bases, V lost 1 base, and 5 bases had no gene match. Written as DNA, the CDR3 is TGTGCCAGCAGCTTAGAAGGGACTAGATACTACAATGAGCAGTTCTTC. It is translated as CASSLEGTRYYNEQFF.

The CDR3 sequence: CSAQGDDNQPQHF. As DNA, the CDR3 is TGCAGCGCTCAGGGGGATGACAATCAGCCCCAGCATTTT. The rearrangement uses TRBV29-1 and TRBJ1-5, with TRBD1 matching 7 bases. V shed 7 bases and J 3 bases; nucleotides not matched to a gene: 6. The CDR3 length is 13 residues. From germline, CDR1 is SQVTM and CDR2 ANQGSEA.

This clonotype was seen many times. The rearrangement joins TRBV7-3 to TRBJ2-5; D uncertain. Trimming took off 2 bases at V and 2 bases at J, with 12 bases between the two ends. The CDR3 runs to 15 residues. The V gene's germline CDR1 is SGHTA and CDR2 FQGTGA. The CDR3 reads CASSLGPVDQETQYF. CDR3 in DNA: TGTGCCAGCAGCTTAGGGCCCGTTGATCAAGAGACCCAGTACTTC.

There are a few counts of this clonotype. The chain employs TRBV24-1 and TRBJ2-3; D remains unclear. Germline CDR1 reads KGHDR; CDR2 reads SFDVKD. Trimming removed 3 bases at V and 8 bases at J, with 14 bases between. The CDR3 has 14 amino acids. CDR3 amino acids: CATSDNPLPSTQYF. DNA for the CDR3: TGTGCCACCAGTGATAACCCTCTCCCCAGTACGCAGTATTTT.

This clonotype has a handful of counts. The chain joins TRBV15 to TRBJ1-4; D is unresolved. The CDR3 has 15 residues. Germline-derived CDR1 and CDR2 are LNHNV and YYDKDF (reference sequence). Trimming stripped 5 bases from V and 3 bases from J, with 13 bases between. CDR3 DNA sequence: TGTGCCACCAGCTCTCGGAGGGCGGCTAATGAAAAACTGTTTTTT. Its translation: CATSSRRAANEKLFF.

This clonotype was observed at least ten times. V and J are TRBV20-1 and TRBJ1-1; D unclear. Deletions cut 1 base from V and 5 bases from J, with 8 bases between. Germline lookup yields CDR1 DFQATT and CDR2 SNEGSKA (reference sequence). The CDR3 length is 12 residues. CDR3 loop: CSARVGSTEAFF. CDR3 bases: TGCAGTGCTAGAGTGGGGAGTACTGAAGCTTTCTTT.

This clonotype has a handful of counts. The V and J genes are TRBV5-1 and TRBJ1-1, with no clear D. Trimming shortened V by 2 bases and J by 3 bases, and 8 bases separated the two germline ends. The CDR3 sequence is 13 residues long. Germline values: CDR1 SGHRS, CDR2 YFSETQ. CDR3 DNA sequence: TGCGCCAGCAGCTTAAGGGAGGACACTGAAGCTTTCTTT. The encoded protein is CASSLREDTEAFF.

This clonotype appeared a few times. J is TRBJ1-3 and V is TRBV12-3 or TRBV12-4, with D maybe TRBD1 (6 bases). This CDR3 contains 15 residues. The germline V and J ends were trimmed by 7 bases and 0 bases, with 13 bases remaining between them. CDR3: CASTPDSRSGNTIYF. CDR3 nucleotide sequence: TGTGCCAGCACCCCGGACAGCCGCTCTGGAAACACCATATATTTT.

This clonotype occurred a few times. The rearrangement links TRBV5-5 to TRBJ2-7; TRBD1 might be the D (6 bases). Trimming cost V 4 bases and J 1 base, with 15 bases left between them. The V gene's germline CDR1 is SGHKS and CDR2 YYEKEE (reference sequence). This CDR3 region has 15 residues. The CDR3 region has the DNA TGTGCCAGCAGCCCGGGGACACCAACTTCCTACGAGCAGTACTTC. This sequence encodes CASSPGTPTSYEQYF.

In this sample, this clonotype turned up many times. The DNA for the CDR3 is TGTGCCAGCAGCTCTGGGACATCGATCCAAGAGACCCAGTACTTC. This gives the protein CASSSGTSIQETQYF. This chain links TRBV7-3 with TRBJ2-5; TRBD1 is a possible D gene (6 bases). V was trimmed by 4 bases and J by 1 base, leaving 13 bases between them. This CDR3 is built from 15 residues. The germline V gene has CDR1 SGHTA and CDR2 FQGTGA.

This clonotype has ten or more counts. The rearrangement joins TRBV18 to TRBJ2-3; TRBD1 matches 9 bases. The J segment lost 2 bases and the V segment lost 7 bases, leaving 7 bases of the junction unmatched. This CDR3 has 15 amino acids. The germline CDR1 and CDR2 sequences are KGHSH and LQKENI. CDR3: CASFQTGGTTDTQYF. The CDR3 coding sequence is TGTGCCAGCTTCCAGACAGGGGGGACCACAGATACGCAGTATTTT.

This clonotype was seen only a few times. The rearrangement joins TRBV6-1 to TRBJ2-3; perhaps D is TRBD1 or TRBD2 (5 bases each). From germline, CDR1 is MNHNS and CDR2 SASEGT. Trimming cost V 6 bases and J 4 bases, with 17 bases left between them. This CDR3 spans 15 amino acids. CDR3 nucleotide sequence: TGTGCCAGCAGCCCACCGGGACCGCGGGCAGATACGCAGTATTTT. Translated: CASSPPGPRADTQYF.

This clonotype was detected a few times. J is TRBJ2-1 and V is TRBV12-3 or TRBV12-4; 7 bases agree with TRBD2. There are 15 residues in the CDR3. V lost 7 bases, J lost 3 bases, and 9 bases stayed unmatched. Written as DNA, the CDR3 is TGTGCCAGCACCGCCGTGGGGGGGGGCTACAATGAGCAGTTCTTC. It yields the protein CASTAVGGGYNEQFF.

This clonotype turned up a few times. The DNA of the CDR3 is TGCGCCAGCAGCTATCTACGAGGATCTTATACGCAGTATTTT. The encoded protein is CASSYLRGSYTQYF. This sequence joins TRBV5-1 and TRBJ2-3; D unclear. Trimming removed 3 bases from V and 7 bases from J, with 15 bases in between. The CDR3 consists of 14 residues. Per the germline V gene, CDR1 is SGHRS and CDR2 is YFSETQ.

This clonotype has a count of ten or more. The gene calls are TRBV20-1 and TRBJ2-3; weak D call: TRBD2 (9 bases). V shed 6 bases and J shed 8 bases, with 24 bases lying between them. CDR1 is DFQATT, CDR2 SNEGSKA, per germline (reference sequence). The CDR3 contains 15 residues. CDR3 DNA sequence: TGCAGTGCGGGAATAGGGACTAGCAGGGGGCTTACGCAGTATTTT. Its translation is CSAGIGTSRGLTQYF.

The gene calls are TRBV7-3 and TRBJ2-7, with D perhaps TRBD1 (5 bases). The V end was cut by 1 base, the J end by 0 bases, with 10 bases between. Germline lookup yields CDR1 SGHTA and CDR2 FQGTGA. The CDR3 spans 15 residues. Written as DNA, the CDR3 is TGTGCCAGCAGCTTAAGGGGCTCAAGCTCCTACGAGCAGTACTTC. It translates to CASSLRGSSSYEQYF. The entire variable domain, with the rest obtained from reference TRBV7-3 and TRBJ2-7, is as follows: GAGVSQTPSNKVTEKGKYVELRCDPISGHTALYWYRQSLGQGPEFLIYFQGTGAADDSGLPNDRFFAVRPEGSVSTLKIQRTERGDSAVYLCASSLRGSSSYEQYFGPGTRLTVT.

This clonotype appeared a few times. This rearrangement joins TRBV19 to TRBJ2-4, with 8 bases that match TRBD2. Unmatched junction bases numbered 8, after V lost 6 bases and J lost 1 base. The CDR3 contains 16 residues. Germline V gene data show CDR1 as LNHDA and CDR2 as SQIVND (reference sequence). This CDR3 is CASRAGGAVAKNIQYF. As DNA, the CDR3 is TGTGCCAGTAGGGCGGGGGGCGCGGTTGCCAAAAACATTCAGTACTTC.

The V call is TRBV10-3, the J call TRBJ2-6; TRBD1 matches 9 bases. This CDR3 has 20 residues. Germline lookup yields CDR1 ENHRY and CDR2 SYGVKD. With 3 bases clipped from V and 4 bases from J, the junction kept 16 bases outside the gene matches. CDR3 DNA sequence: TGTGCCATCAGTGACAAGAGACCGGGACAGGGAGGCCTCGGGGCCAACGTCCTGACTTTC. This codes for CAISDKRPGQGGLGANVLTF.

This chain joins TRBV5-5 and TRBJ2-1; 12 bases align to TRBD2. CDR1 and CDR2 from the germline V gene are SGHKS and YYEKEE (reference sequence). The V gene end was trimmed by 0 bases and the J gene end by 9 bases; junction bases not matched to a gene: 7. The CDR3 is 16 residues long. The CDR3 region has the DNA TGTGCCAGCAGCTTGGATCTAGCGGGGGGGCAAAGTGAGCAGTTCTTC. It codes for CASSLDLAGGQSEQFF. Variable domain in full (rest from reference TRBV5-5 and TRBJ2-1): DAGVTQSPTHLIKTRGQQVTLRCSPISGHKSVSWYQQVLGQGPQFIFQYYEKEERGRGNFPDRFSARQFPNYSSELNVNALLLGDSALYLCASSLDLAGGQSEQFFGPGTRLTVL.

This clonotype occurred many times. The rearrangement uses TRBV10-3 and TRBJ1-1, with no clear D. Germline V CDR1 and CDR2: ENHRY, SYGVKD. CDR3 length: 13 residues. V was shortened by 3 bases and J by 5 bases, with 10 bases between the two germline ends. The CDR3 sequence is CAISDALLTEAFF. The CDR3 DNA reads TGTGCCATCAGTGATGCCCTTCTAACTGAAGCTTTCTTT.

This clonotype was counted only a few times. The chain joins TRBV15 to TRBJ2-7; D is ambiguous. The CDR3 consists of 15 residues. V lost 0 bases to trimming and J lost 0 bases, with 9 bases between them. Germline CDR1 is LNHNV and CDR2 is YYDKDF (reference sequence). CDR3: CATSREGGNSYEQYF. The CDR3 DNA sequence: TGTGCCACCAGCAGAGAAGGTGGTAACTCCTACGAGCAGTACTTC.